This T cell receptor (beta chain) was captured in a study of tumor and adjacent non-tumor tissue in lung cancer (dated by TCRdb to the late 2010s). In the study overall: By cancer type, the cohort comprised eleven to twelve adenocarcinoma patients, a couple of squamous cell carcinoma patients and 1 small cell lung cancer patient. The roughly 15 enrolled patients, of whom 10 were men and 5 were women, were aged about 31 to 76 years and were diagnosed with TNM stage I to III disease. In total, sequencing yielded under 150 million productive TCRbeta reads, which works out to an average of around 4.2 million reads per sample. Using bulk TCRbeta repertoires from approximately 15 lung cancer patients, the study set lung tumor tissue side by side with matched distant non-tumor lung tissue. TCRbeta CDR3 sequencing was performed on roughly 32 paired specimens, with one tumor sample and one normal lung sample collected per patient.

As to this clonotype: Its antigen remains unidentified. A read error may explain this, as a much larger clone is one base away.

Libraries were built with multiplex PCR. Sequencing used an Illumina HiSeq 2500. Following protocols modified from ARM-PCR, the researchers constructed TCRbeta libraries through three rounds of nested PCR with primers (Table S4). Before sequencing, PCR products of 200-500 bp were cut from the gel and purified using the QIAquick gel extraction kit. As for the original processing: Trimmomatic was used to clean the reads, FLASH merged the cleaned reads into complete CDR3 sequences, and MiTCR assigned the sequences to V(D)J germline segments. VDJtools was used to compute clonal diversity as the inverse Simpson's index. A read counted as productive if the sequence was in-frame and lacked a premature stop codon. TCRdb reworked the public reads: Q25 trimming with fastp, MiXCR clone assembly, productive beta chains retained. One record per CDR3 amino acid sequence lists the most common genes and DNA. The V and J calls shown here were made by TCRdb, not taken from the authors' results. The sample includes over 40,000 distinct CDR3 sequences, with 74% observed a single time. Roughly a quarter of the sample comes from the top ten.

RNA was isolated from bulk, unsorted tissue, and RNA quality was assessed with a NanoDrop ND-1000 and an Agilent 2100. The normal lung samples consisted of distant non-tumor tissue collected more than 3 cm from the tumor edge. Newly diagnosed lung cancer patients without prior chemotherapy who had been admitted for thoracic surgery in China between August and November 2014 were enrolled as donors. Patients who had received previous radiotherapy or chemotherapy, or who had another concurrent cancer, were excluded from the study. Pieces of surgical tissue measuring roughly 1-2.1 cm3 were kept in RNAlater solution and stored at -80 degrees C until use. Study-wide findings and limitations: Only around 15 patients were included in the cohort, and the need for larger samples and more detailed clinical data was noted by the authors. Neither the sequencing platform nor unique molecular identifiers are named or mentioned anywhere in the methods. In normal lung, the top 100 clones accounted for a significantly larger cumulative share of the repertoire than in tumor tissue. TCR diversity (inverse Simpson) was significantly higher in tumor than in normal lung tissue (431.37 vs 166.20, P = 0.0075, Mann-Whitney U test). TCR diversity was significantly higher in younger patients, and greater tumor TCR diversity was associated with shorter overall survival and shorter disease-free survival. Because peripheral blood was not sequenced, the blood TCRbeta repertoires of the lung cancer patients in the study went unexamined.

V loses 5 bases of germline sequence and J loses 5 bases, and the interval between the two ends is 14 bases. CDR1 and CDR2 are drawn from the germline V gene: SGHVS, FQNEAQ. The CDR3 covers 14 residues, taking in both the cysteine and the phenylalanine. This entry keeps only the CDR3 DNA: 42 bases, framed from base 1. The chain uses TRBV7-8 and TRBJ2-3; tentative D gene TRBD2, with 6 bases matching. The clonotype was recovered from a woman aged 55-70 years with non-small cell lung cancer. The sample was distant non-tumor lung tissue. The CDR3 in this case is CASSTGTFKDTQYF. The nucleotide sequence is given as TGTGCCAGCAGCACTGGGACTTTCAAAGATACGCAGTATTTT.